This entry concerns a single TCR beta chain. Its antigen is as yet unknown. The entry originates in a study of T cell responses to AZD1222 COVID-19 vaccine. CDR1 is SNHLY, CDR2 FYNNEI, per germline. The germline V and J ends were trimmed by 5 bases and 3 bases, with 4 bases remaining between them. CDR3 length: 12 amino acids. Assay: immunoSEQ multiplex PCR; the TCRdb copy retains only in-frame clones and omits some. The profile shows roughly 150,000 clones, approximately 91% of them singletons. The study, taken as a whole, reports: Nearly half of the spike-specific TCRs reportedly recognize variant regions that carry no mutations. Most donors were white British and more were female, and clonal diversity was possibly underestimated. It was only after the peak T cell response that any repertoires were sampled. There were vaccine-associated CD4 TCRs across spike, dominant at 160-218 and 743-854.

The chain couples TRBV2 to TRBJ2-2; D is unresolved. The material was peripheral blood, obtained 28 days after the second AZD1222 dose. This receptor was taken from an adult who received the AZD1222 COVID-19 vaccine. The CDR3 here is CASSIHTGELFF. DNA for the CDR3: TGTGCCAGCAGTATCCACACCGGGGAGCTGTTTTTT.